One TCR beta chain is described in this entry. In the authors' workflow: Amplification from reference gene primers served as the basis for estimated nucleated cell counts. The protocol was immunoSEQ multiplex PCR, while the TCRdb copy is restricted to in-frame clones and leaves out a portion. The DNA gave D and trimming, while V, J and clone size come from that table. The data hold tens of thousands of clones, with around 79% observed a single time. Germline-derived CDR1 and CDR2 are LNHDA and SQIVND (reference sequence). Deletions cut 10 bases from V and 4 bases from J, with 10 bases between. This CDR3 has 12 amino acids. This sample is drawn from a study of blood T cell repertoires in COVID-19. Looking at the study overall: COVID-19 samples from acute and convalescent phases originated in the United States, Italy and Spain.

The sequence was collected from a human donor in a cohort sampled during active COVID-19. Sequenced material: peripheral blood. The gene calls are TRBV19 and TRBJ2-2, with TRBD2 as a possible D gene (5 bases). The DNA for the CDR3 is TGTGCCACCCTAGCCGGCACCGGGGAGCTGTTTTTT. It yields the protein CATLAGTGELFF.